A single sample gave rise to the 29 T cell receptor beta chains below, sequenced in a study of cytomegalovirus exposure and HLA in healthy donors. Primers: 60 Vbeta forward and 13 Jbeta reverse. The table came from immunoSEQ multiplex PCR; TCRdb's copy has only in-frame clones and leaves some out. The sample lists under 150,000 clones; 75% to 85% were seen once. Material for sequencing was PBMCs. Receptors were obtained from a woman between 40 and 50 years old in good health and CMV-seropositive.

CDR3 DNA: TGTGCCAGCAGCTTTATATCAGGGTTTAGACACAATGAGCAGTTCTTC. Protein sequence: CASSFISGFRHNEQFF. This chain uses TRBV5-6 with TRBJ2-1, with D possibly matching TRBD1 (5 bases). Germline loops: CDR1 SGHDT, CDR2 YYEEEE. Trimming removed 2 bases from V and 5 bases from J, with 17 bases in between. The CDR3 has 16 residues.

V is TRBV28 and J is TRBJ1-2; 8 bases match TRBD1. J lost 2 bases, V lost 6 bases, and 11 bases had no gene match. Germline assignment: CDR1 MDHEN and CDR2 SYDVKM. The length of the CDR3 is 16 residues. Here the CDR3 DNA reads TGTGCCAGCAGACCGCTAACAGGGGGAGGGAACTATGGCTACACCTTC. Its protein is CASRPLTGGGNYGYTF.

The chain couples TRBV4-1 to TRBJ2-1, with D perhaps matching TRBD2 (6 bases). This CDR3 comprises 17 residues. Per germline, CDR1 MGHRA and CDR2 YSYEKL. V lost 0 bases and J lost 4, with 16 bases in between. CDR3 DNA: TGCGCCAGCAGCCAAGATCTTAGAAGCGGGCCTTACAATGAGCAGTTCTTC. It yields the protein CASSQDLRSGPYNEQFF.

The rearrangement links TRBV28 to TRBJ1-1; D is undetermined. Trimming pared 2 bases from V and 9 bases from J, leaving 16 bases between. CDR1 is MDHEN, CDR2 SYDVKM, per germline. The length of the CDR3 is 14 residues. CDR3 nucleotide sequence: TGTGCCAGCAGTTTAAGCGGCGTGGATGGGAAAGCTTTCTTT. Translating it yields CASSLSGVDGKAFF.

The chain couples TRBV6-5 to TRBJ1-2; a weak D match, TRBD1 (5 bases). This CDR3 region has 13 residues. Germline CDR1 and CDR2: MNHEY and SVGAGI. V lost 5 bases, J lost 4 bases, and 11 bases lay in between. In DNA, the CDR3 is TGTGCCAGCAGTGAAACCAGGGCCTATGGCTACACCTTC. Translating gives CASSETRAYGYTF.

The chain employs TRBV27 and TRBJ1-5; 9 bases are a match to TRBD1. V lost 1 base to trimming and J lost 6 bases; unmatched junction nucleotides: 13. CDR3 length: 18 amino acids. Germline CDR1 and CDR2: MNHEY and SMNVEV (reference sequence). CDR3 sequence (DNA): TGTGCCAGCAGTTTATATGGGACAGGGTACCAGAGTAGTCAGCCCCAGCATTTT. This gives the protein CASSLYGTGYQSSQPQHF.

This clone was counted only a few times. This chain connects TRBV5-1 to TRBJ2-7; tentative D call: TRBD2 (5 bases). There are 15 residues in the CDR3. V was shortened by 4 bases and J by 1 base, with 15 bases between the two germline ends. From germline, CDR1 is SGHRS and CDR2 YFSETQ. CDR3 coding DNA: TGCGCCAGCAGCATAGCGAGAGTTCCATCCTACGAGCAGTACTTC. Translation gives CASSIARVPSYEQYF.

The sample holds a few counts of this clone. CDR3 nucleotide sequence: TGTGCCAGCAGCGGAGGGACTGGCACAGATACGCAGTATTTT. Amino acids: CASSGGTGTDTQYF. V is TRBV9 and J is TRBJ2-3; TRBD2 might be the D (6 bases). The V and J ends lost 3 bases and 1 base respectively, with 9 bases between them. The CDR3 runs 14 residues. From germline, CDR1 is SGDLS and CDR2 YYNGEE.

V is TRBV6-5 and J is TRBJ1-2, with 8 bases aligning to TRBD1. The CDR3 covers 14 residues. V lost 4 bases, J lost 2 bases, and 3 bases stayed unmatched. In germline, CDR1 is MNHEY, CDR2 SVGAGI. The CDR3 nucleotides read TGTGCCAGCAGTTTGGACAGGGACAACTATGGCTACACCTTC. Protein sequence: CASSLDRDNYGYTF.

The genes are TRBV6-5 and TRBJ1-4; TRBD1 is a possible D gene (6 bases). V was trimmed by 5 bases and J by 7 bases, leaving 17 bases between them. The CDR3 runs 15 residues. Germline values: CDR1 MNHEY, CDR2 SVGAGI. The CDR3 region is CASSAGVGAGEKLFF. The CDR3 DNA follows: TGTGCCAGCAGTGCGGGAGTGGGGGCCGGTGAAAAACTGTTTTTT.

This chain uses TRBV28 with TRBJ2-1, with 7 bases fitting TRBD2. Germline V lookup: CDR1 MDHEN, CDR2 SYDVKM. V shed 7 bases and J 7 bases; nucleotides not matched to a gene: 10. This CDR3 contains 14 residues. The CDR3 nucleotides read TGTGCCAGCACCTCGGGGGGAGGAGGAAATGAGCAGTTCTTC. Residues: CASTSGGGGNEQFF.

V usage is TRBV5-1 and J usage is TRBJ2-7; D might be TRBD1 (6 bases). The germline gives CDR1 SGHRS, CDR2 YFSETQ. V gave up 0 bases and J gave up 1 base, with 14 bases separating them. The CDR3 extends over 16 amino acids. CDR3 nucleotide sequence: TGCGCCAGCAGCTTGGCCACAGGGACCATGTCCTACGAGCAGTACTTC. Translating gives CASSLATGTMSYEQYF.

The chain employs TRBV9 and TRBJ2-7, with 14 positions matching TRBD2. Per the germline V gene, CDR1 is SGDLS and CDR2 is YYNGEE. CDR3 length equals 16 residues. Trimming cost V 3 bases and J 4 bases; bases outside gene matches: 6. The CDR3 loop is CASSESGLAGEYEQYF. The CDR3 coding sequence is TGTGCCAGCAGCGAATCGGGACTAGCGGGAGAATACGAGCAGTACTTC.

The CDR3 DNA is TGCAGCGTTGAACCGGGACAGCCGAACACTGAAGCTTTCTTT. It encodes CSVEPGQPNTEAFF. The chain combines TRBV29-1 with TRBJ1-1; 7 bases match TRBD1. CDR1 is SQVTM, CDR2 ANQGSEA, per germline. The CDR3 covers 14 residues. With 2 bases clipped from V and 1 base from J, the junction kept 4 bases outside the gene matches. Looking up the rest from reference TRBV29-1 and TRBJ1-1 gives the full variable domain: SAVISQKPSRDICQRGTSLTIQCQVDSQVTMMFWYRQQPGQSLTLIATANQGSEATYESGFVIDKFPISRPNLTFSTLTVSNMSPEDSSIYLCSVEPGQPNTEAFFGQGTRLTVV.

This clone appeared a single time. This chain connects TRBV11-2 to TRBJ1-1; TRBD1 might be the D (6 bases). Germline V gives CDR1 SGHAT, CDR2 FQNNGV. This CDR3 region has 17 residues. Trimming cost V 5 bases and J 2 bases, with 21 bases left between them. CDR3 bases: TGTGCCAGCAGCCCCCGACACATGGGGGCCAACAACACTGAAGCTTTCTTT. Its protein product is CASSPRHMGANNTEAFF.

CDR3 bases: TGTGCCAGCAGCTTAGGAGCGGGAGGGTGGGATGAGCAGTTCTTC. Its protein is CASSLGAGGWDEQFF. V and J are TRBV7-8 and TRBJ2-1; 10 bases are a match to TRBD2. Germline CDR1 reads SGHVS; CDR2 reads FQNEAQ. This CDR3 region has 15 residues. Losses at the gene ends were 1 base for V and 8 bases for J; bases not matched to a gene: 5. Full variable domain (outside the CDR3, taken from reference TRBV7-8 and TRBJ2-1): GAGVSQSPRYKVAKRGQDVALRCDPISGHVSLFWYQQALGQGPEFLTYFQNEAQLDKSGLPSDRFFAERPEGSVSTLKIQRTQQEDSAVYLCASSLGAGGWDEQFFGPGTRLTVL.

The chain uses TRBV6-1 and TRBJ1-1; unclear D gene. There are 15 residues in the CDR3. The V gene lost 2 bases and the J gene lost 0 bases, with 10 bases spanning the gap. From germline, CDR1 is MNHNS and CDR2 SASEGT. CDR3 sequence reads: CASSERKWLNTEAFF. CDR3 in DNA: TGTGCCAGCAGTGAAAGAAAGTGGCTGAACACTGAAGCTTTCTTT.

The chain uses TRBV5-1 and TRBJ1-1; no clear D gene. The germline V gene encodes CDR1 SGHRS and CDR2 YFSETQ. There are 16 residues in the CDR3. Trimming pared 0 bases from V and 3 bases from J, leaving 15 bases between. The CDR3 bases are TGCGCCAGCAGCTTGGCCCTCACCGAGGGCCACACTGAAGCTTTCTTT. This encodes CASSLALTEGHTEAFF.

This clone was picked up a small number of times. The chain uses TRBV5-1 and TRBJ2-4, with 7 nucleotides matching TRBD1. This CDR3 spans 13 amino acids. V trimming: 7 bases; J trimming: 9 bases; junction bases outside the gene matches: 10. Germline CDR1 and CDR2: SGHRS and YFSETQ. DNA of the CDR3: TGCGCCAGCTCGCGAGACAGGGTGGGCATTCAGTACTTC. As protein: CASSRDRVGIQYF.

V is TRBV6-1 and J is TRBJ2-7; 9 positions agree with TRBD1. This CDR3 spans 12 amino acids. Germline-derived CDR1 and CDR2 are MNHNS and SASEGT. V was clipped by 6 bases and J by 6 bases; unmatched bases: 3. The CDR3 nucleotides read TGTGCCAGCAGGAAGACAGGGGGCGAGCAGTACTTC. Residues: CASRKTGGEQYF.

The chain recombines TRBV7-9 with TRBJ2-1; TRBD2 agrees at 10 bases. The CDR3 loop spans 16 amino acids. CDR1 and CDR2 from the germline V gene are SEHNR and FQNEAQ (reference sequence). J gave up 6 bases and V 3 bases, and 8 bases lay outside the gene matches. In DNA form, the CDR3 reads TGTGCCAGCAGCTTGCCTAGCGGGAGACTAGGCAATGAGCAGTTCTTC. This sequence encodes CASSLPSGRLGNEQFF. The full variable domain, rest sourced from reference TRBV7-9 and TRBJ2-1, is DTGVSQNPRHKITKRGQNVTFRCDPISEHNRLYWYRQTLGQGPEFLTYFQNEAQLEKSRLLSDRFSAERPKGSFSTLEIQRTEQGDSAMYLCASSLPSGRLGNEQFFGPGTRLTVL.

The chain recombines TRBV6-1 with TRBJ1-6; the D gene is possibly TRBD1 (5 bases). V was pared by 10 bases and J by 6 bases, with 19 bases between. The CDR3 has 15 residues. Germline V gene data show CDR1 as MNHNS and CDR2 as SASEGT. The CDR3 DNA follows: TGTGCCATCCTAGGGCATCCAGGGCGTAATTCACCCCTCCACTTT. Encoded protein: CAILGHPGRNSPLHF.

The rearrangement joins TRBV27 to TRBJ1-2, with 9 bases that match TRBD1. Germline values: CDR1 MNHEY, CDR2 SMNVEV (reference sequence). The CDR3 has 16 amino acids. The ends lost 0 bases at V and 5 bases at J; junction bases unmatched: 7. CDR3 DNA: TGTGCCAGCAGTTTATCTTCGGGACAGGGAAGGTATGGCTACACCTTC. Protein sequence: CASSLSSGQGRYGYTF.

The chain is built from TRBV5-1 and TRBJ2-7; 7 nucleotides line up with TRBD1. The germline V gene has CDR1 SGHRS and CDR2 YFSETQ. Losses at the gene ends were 2 bases for V and 0 bases for J; bases not matched to a gene: 8. The CDR3 has 16 amino acids. The CDR3 region has the DNA TGCGCCAGCAGCTTCAGTTTACAGGGGAGCTCCTACGAGCAGTACTTC. Translating gives CASSFSLQGSSYEQYF.

A remark on this clone: One junction end disagrees with the germline gene, perhaps due to a read error. The J gene is TRBJ1-2, the V gene TRBV7-9, with D maybe TRBD1 (5 bases). Germline loops: CDR1 SEHNR, CDR2 FQNEAQ (reference sequence). The CDR3 loop spans 15 amino acids. The CDR3 region has the DNA TGTTCCAGCAGCTTAGTGGGGCAGGGTAGGGATGGCTACACCTTC. This translates into CSSSLVGQGRDGYTF.

This sequence joins TRBV5-1 and TRBJ2-1; 14 bases match TRBD2. CDR1 and CDR2 from the germline V gene are SGHRS and YFSETQ. CDR3 length: 16 amino acids. V trimming: 3 bases; J trimming: 3 bases; junction bases outside the gene matches: 2. The CDR3 sequence is CASSSGTSGSYNEQFF. DNA for the CDR3: TGCGCCAGCAGCTCCGGGACTAGCGGGAGCTACAATGAGCAGTTCTTC. The full variable domain, in which reference TRBV5-1 and TRBJ2-1 provide the parts outside the CDR3, is KAGVTQTPRYLIKTRGQQVTLSCSPISGHRSVSWYQQTPGQGLQFLFEYFSETQRNKGNFPGRFSGRQFSNSRSEMNVSTLELGDSALYLCASSSGTSGSYNEQFFGPGTRLTVL.

The CDR3 region has the DNA TGTGCCAGCAGCTTACTGGGACAGGGGTACGAGCAGTACTTC. The encoded protein is CASSLLGQGYEQYF. The chain couples TRBV11-2 to TRBJ2-7, with 10 bases aligning to TRBD1. This CDR3 has 14 residues. CDR1 SGHAT and CDR2 FQNNGV come from the germline V gene. V lost 2 bases to trimming and J lost 4 bases; unmatched junction nucleotides: 2. Full variable domain (remainder filled in from reference TRBV11-2 and TRBJ2-7): EAGVAQSPRYKIIEKRQSVAFWCNPISGHATLYWYQQILGQGPKLLIQFQNNGVVDDSQLPKDRFSAERLKGVDSTLKIQPAKLEDSAVYLCASSLLGQGYEQYFGPGTRLTVT.

This clone came up a few times. The chain has TRBV2 and TRBJ1-4; no clear D gene. The CDR3 extends over 15 amino acids. Germline V gene lookup returns CDR1 SNHLY and CDR2 FYNNEI. Trimming took 7 bases from V and 0 from J, leaving 12 bases between them. CDR3 coding DNA: TGTGCCAGCAACGCCCGTACTGCAACTAATGAAAAACTGTTTTTT. It specifies CASNARTATNEKLFF.

V usage is TRBV5-4 and J usage is TRBJ1-5; D might be TRBD1 (6 bases). The V gene's germline CDR1 is SGHNT and CDR2 YYREEE (reference sequence). The CDR3 is 13 residues long. The V end was cut by 5 bases, the J end by 4 bases, with 10 bases between. The CDR3 region is CASSSQGNQPQHF. The CDR3 DNA follows: TGTGCCAGCAGTTCGCAGGGGAATCAGCCCCAGCATTTT.